Each of the 15 T cell receptor beta chains below was sequenced from the same sample in a study of siplizumab effects on memory and regulatory T cells. Generated by immunoSEQ multiplex PCR, the TCRdb table keeps only in-frame clones and is missing some. In the table there are some 99,000 clones, approximately 90% of which are singletons. Sequencing was performed on Tregs sorted from blood. All receptors come from a human donor in good health.

The rearrangement joins TRBV7-9 to TRBJ1-2; perhaps TRBD1 as D (6 bases). Germline values: CDR1 SEHNR, CDR2 FQNEAQ (reference sequence). V lost 7 bases and J 2 bases, leaving 17 bases between the germline ends. The CDR3 contains 15 residues. The CDR3: CASTYRGFTNYGYTF. In nucleotides, the CDR3 is TGTGCCAGCACTTATAGGGGGTTTACAAACTATGGCTACACCTTC. The variable domain in full, completed from reference TRBV7-9 and TRBJ1-2, reads DTGVSQNPRHKITKRGQNVTFRCDPISEHNRLYWYRQTLGQGPEFLTYFQNEAQLEKSRLLSDRFSAERPKGSFSTLEIQRTEQGDSAMYLCASTYRGFTNYGYTFGSGTRLTVV.

The V gene is TRBV7-9, the J gene TRBJ2-4; D is possibly TRBD1 (5 bases). This CDR3 spans 16 amino acids. V gave up 5 bases and J gave up 0 bases, with 14 bases separating them. Germline loops: CDR1 SEHNR, CDR2 FQNEAQ (reference sequence). The CDR3 spells CASSPQGYLAKNIQYF. The CDR3 DNA is TGTGCCAGCAGCCCCCAGGGTTATTTAGCCAAAAACATTCAGTACTTC. The variable domain in full, with the rest retrieved from reference TRBV7-9 and TRBJ2-4, is DTGVSQNPRHKITKRGQNVTFRCDPISEHNRLYWYRQTLGQGPEFLTYFQNEAQLEKSRLLSDRFSAERPKGSFSTLEIQRTEQGDSAMYLCASSPQGYLAKNIQYFGAGTRLSVL.

The rearrangement links TRBV6-5 to TRBJ1-1, with a tentative D call TRBD1 (5 bases). Looked up from germline, CDR1 is MNHEY and CDR2 is SVGAGI. V was trimmed by 3 bases and J by 0 bases, leaving 8 bases between them. The CDR3 consists of 14 residues. This chain's CDR3 is CASSYTGLNTEAFF. The CDR3 nucleotides are TGTGCCAGCAGTTATACGGGACTGAACACTGAAGCTTTCTTT.

The V gene is TRBV9, the J gene TRBJ1-5; D is unclear. The germline gives CDR1 SGDLS, CDR2 YYNGEE. The length of the CDR3 is 13 residues. Trimming removed 4 bases from V and 6 bases from J, with 11 bases in between. The CDR3 bases are TGTGCCAGCAGCCCCCACCCGGGTCAGCCCCAGCATTTT. This codes for CASSPHPGQPQHF.

This chain connects TRBV6-5 to TRBJ1-5; tentatively, D is TRBD1 (5 bases). The CDR3 consists of 10 residues. The V gene's germline CDR1 is MNHEY and CDR2 SVGAGI. The CDR3 nucleotides are TGTGTCACAGGTCTTCAGCCCCAGCATTTT. It encodes CVTGLQPQHF.

V and J are TRBV9 and TRBJ2-1; TRBD2 agrees at 10 bases. The V and J ends lost 2 bases and 1 base, in that order; junction bases with no gene match: 3. This CDR3 contains 16 residues. Germline V gene lookup returns CDR1 SGDLS and CDR2 YYNGEE. CDR3 sequence: CASSVLSGGSYNEQFF. The CDR3 nucleotides read TGTGCCAGCAGCGTTCTTAGCGGGGGGTCCTACAATGAGCAGTTCTTC.

CDR3 residues: CSASRLWGYTF. CDR3 in DNA: TGCAGTGCTAGTCGTCTGTGGGGCTACACCTTC. The chain combines TRBV20-1 with TRBJ1-2; D is undetermined. The CDR3 has 11 residues. With 3 bases removed from V and 8 bases from J, the gap between germline ends came to 10 bases. Germline assignment: CDR1 DFQATT and CDR2 SNEGSKA (reference sequence).

This sequence joins TRBV18 and TRBJ2-5, with D perhaps TRBD1 or TRBD2 (5 bases each). The CDR3 sequence is 15 residues long. The germline gives CDR1 KGHSH, CDR2 LQKENI. Trimming removed 4 bases from V and 0 bases from J, with 12 bases in between. CDR3 sequence reads: CASSLGTGNQETQYF. The CDR3 region has the DNA TGTGCCAGCTCACTGGGGACGGGAAACCAAGAGACCCAGTACTTC.

J is TRBJ2-5 and V is TRBV12-2; the table gives TRBD2 as D, unverified against the DNA. TRBV12-2 is given as a pseudogene. CDR3 length: 15 amino acids. CDR3: CASRLARAGEETQYF. Here the CDR3 DNA reads TGTGCAAGTCGCTTAGCGAGAGCGGGGGAGGAGACCCAGTACTTC.

This sequence joins TRBV11-3 and TRBJ1-5; D is uncertain. The CDR3 length is 19 residues. The germline CDR1 and CDR2 sequences are SGHNT and YENEEA. V lost 10 bases, J lost 0 bases, and 28 bases lay in between. Here the CDR3 DNA reads TGTGCCAACCGACGACGGAGAGGCCGCTTAGATTATAGCAATCAGCCCCAGCATTTT. It translates to CANRRRRGRLDYSNQPQHF.

The chain uses TRBV30 and TRBJ1-1; D may be TRBD1 (6 bases). V gave up 2 bases and J gave up 0 bases, with 10 bases separating them. This CDR3 contains 14 residues. CDR1 GTSNPN and CDR2 SVGIG come from the germline V gene (reference sequence). The CDR3 region is CAWSRQDMNTEAFF. The CDR3 region has the DNA TGTGCCTGGAGTCGACAGGACATGAACACTGAAGCTTTCTTT.

This sequence joins TRBV6-5 and TRBJ1-1, with D perhaps matching TRBD1 (6 bases). The CDR3 is made up of 13 amino acids. The V end lost 0 bases, the J end lost 10 bases, and 12 bases lay between the germline ends. CDR1 is MNHEY, CDR2 SVGAGI, per germline. This chain's CDR3 is CASSYSESQGAFF. CDR3 nucleotides: TGTGCCAGCAGTTACTCGGAGTCACAGGGAGCTTTCTTT.

J is TRBJ1-2 and V is TRBV5-4, with no clear D. CDR1 and CDR2 (germline): SGHNT, YYREEE (reference sequence). The CDR3 has 14 residues. Deletions cut 4 bases from V and 3 bases from J, with 13 bases between. CDR3 in DNA: TGTGCCAGCAGCCCGGGAATATCCCACTATGGCTACACCTTC. The encoded protein is CASSPGISHYGYTF. The variable domain in full, completed from reference TRBV5-4 and TRBJ1-2, reads ETGVTQSPTHLIKTRGQQVTLRCSSQSGHNTVSWYQQALGQGPQFIFQYYREEENGRGNFPPRFSGLQFPNYSSELNVNALELDDSALYLCASSPGISHYGYTFGSGTRLTVV.

This clone is a singleton in its sample. This chain links TRBV4-1 with TRBJ1-2, with D possibly matching TRBD1 (5 bases). This CDR3 spans 15 amino acids. Looked up from germline, CDR1 is MGHRA and CDR2 is YSYEKL. Trimming left V 0 bases short and J 4 bases short, with 12 bases between. The CDR3 DNA follows: TGCGCCAGCAGCCAAGACCCCGGGACCAGCTATGGCTACACCTTC. Amino acids: CASSQDPGTSYGYTF.

The chain links TRBV6-5 to TRBJ1-5; 7 bases are shared with TRBD1. There are 15 residues in the CDR3. Trimming took 5 bases from V and 4 from J; bases not matched to a gene: 8. Germline loops: CDR1 MNHEY, CDR2 SVGAGI. CDR3: CASSSVTGLNQPQHF. CDR3 in DNA: TGTGCCAGCAGTAGTGTGACAGGGCTAAATCAGCCCCAGCATTTT.